This TCR beta chain was sequenced for a study of T cell repertoires in cytomegalovirus infection. At the level of the study: It can be stated that public TCR beta signatures indicated CMV infection as well as a matching HLA type. General observations from the study: Cumulative frequency (of public TCR beta family members) identified carriers of CMV plus the relevant HLA.

This clonotype was recorded a few times. The antigen is unknown. The V segment lost 0 bases and the J segment 2 bases; nucleotides outside the gene matches: 5. CDR3 size: 17 residues. The germline V gene encodes CDR1 LNHDA and CDR2 SQIVND (reference sequence). TCRdb analysed the reads with MiXCR anew, one entry per CDR3 protein. The sample includes about 490,000 distinct CDR3 sequences, 16% seen only once; the top ten take 20% to 30%. This chain uses TRBV19 with TRBJ2-3; 10 bases line up with TRBD1. Sample: CD8+ T cells from PBMCs. This receptor was taken from a human donor in good health (CMV status not recorded). Some clones in this sample may be carry-over from other donors' samples. As DNA, the CDR3 is TGTGCCAGTAGTATAGATCTCGGGACAGGGGTCACAGATACGCAGTATTTT. Translating gives CASSIDLGTGVTDTQYF.